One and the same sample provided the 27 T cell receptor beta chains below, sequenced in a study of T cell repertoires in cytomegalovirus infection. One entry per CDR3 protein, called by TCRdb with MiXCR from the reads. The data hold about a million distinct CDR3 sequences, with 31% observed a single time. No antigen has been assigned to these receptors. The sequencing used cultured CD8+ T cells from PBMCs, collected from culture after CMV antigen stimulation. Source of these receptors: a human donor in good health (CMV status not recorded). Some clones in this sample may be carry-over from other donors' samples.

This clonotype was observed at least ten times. CDR3 nucleotide sequence: TGTGCCACCAGTGAACCGAAGTACCCAGATACGCAGTATTTT. Translated: CATSEPKYPDTQYF. The chain uses TRBV24-1 and TRBJ2-3; D not certain. Trimming stripped 4 bases from V and 4 bases from J, with 11 bases between. This CDR3 comprises 14 residues. Germline V gene lookup returns CDR1 KGHDR and CDR2 SFDVKD.

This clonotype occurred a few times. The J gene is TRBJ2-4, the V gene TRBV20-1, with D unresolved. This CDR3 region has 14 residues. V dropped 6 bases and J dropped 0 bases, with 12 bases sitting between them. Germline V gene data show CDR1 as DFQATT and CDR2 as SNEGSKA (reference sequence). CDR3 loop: CSAFPRAAKNIQYF. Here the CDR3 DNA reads TGCAGTGCCTTCCCCCGTGCAGCCAAAAACATTCAGTACTTC.

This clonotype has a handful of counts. DNA of the CDR3: TGTGCCAGCAGTTACCGGGACTACCCTGAAGGCGAGCAGTACGTC. Protein product: CASSYRDYPEGEQYV. The chain recombines TRBV6-5 with TRBJ2-7; 7 nucleotides align to TRBD2. V was pared by 2 bases and J by 6 bases, with 10 bases of the junction left unmatched. The CDR3 sequence is 15 residues long. CDR1 and CDR2 (germline): MNHEY, SVGAGI.

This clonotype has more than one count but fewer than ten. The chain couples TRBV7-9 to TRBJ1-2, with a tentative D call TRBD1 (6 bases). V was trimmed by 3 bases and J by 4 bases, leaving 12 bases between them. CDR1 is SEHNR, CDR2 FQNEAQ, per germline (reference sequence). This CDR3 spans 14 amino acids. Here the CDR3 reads CASSFGGELYGYTF. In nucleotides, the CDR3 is TGTGCCAGCAGCTTTGGGGGCGAGCTCTATGGCTACACCTTC.

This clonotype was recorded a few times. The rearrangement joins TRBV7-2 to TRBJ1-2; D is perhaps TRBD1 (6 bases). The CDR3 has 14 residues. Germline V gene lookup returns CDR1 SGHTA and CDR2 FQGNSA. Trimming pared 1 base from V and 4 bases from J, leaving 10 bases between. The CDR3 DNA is TGTGCCAGCAGCTTAGGTACGGACAGCTATGGCTACACCTTC. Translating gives CASSLGTDSYGYTF.

CDR3 sequence reads: CASRPDSSGNTIYF. Here the CDR3 DNA reads TGTGCCAGCCGCCCCGACAGCTCTGGAAACACCATATATTTT. The chain couples TRBV19 to TRBJ1-3, with a weak D call TRBD1 (5 bases). This CDR3 is built from 14 residues. In germline, CDR1 is LNHDA, CDR2 SQIVND (reference sequence). The germline V and J ends were trimmed by 9 bases and 0 bases, with 12 bases remaining between them.

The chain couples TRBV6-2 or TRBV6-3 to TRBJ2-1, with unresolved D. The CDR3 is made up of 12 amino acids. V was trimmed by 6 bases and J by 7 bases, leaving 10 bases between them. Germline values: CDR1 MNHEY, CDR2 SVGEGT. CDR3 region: CASSYNWNEQFF. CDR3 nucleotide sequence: TGTGCCAGCAGCTATAACTGGAATGAGCAGTTCTTC.

The DNA for the CDR3 is TGTGCCAGCTCCCCTTGGGAGGGGATCAACTATGGCTACACCTTC. Translated: CASSPWEGINYGYTF. V is TRBV5-5 and J is TRBJ1-2; D might be TRBD1 (5 bases). Trimming took off 7 bases at V and 2 bases at J, with 18 bases between the two ends. Germline V lookup: CDR1 SGHKS, CDR2 YYEKEE (reference sequence). CDR3 size: 15 residues.

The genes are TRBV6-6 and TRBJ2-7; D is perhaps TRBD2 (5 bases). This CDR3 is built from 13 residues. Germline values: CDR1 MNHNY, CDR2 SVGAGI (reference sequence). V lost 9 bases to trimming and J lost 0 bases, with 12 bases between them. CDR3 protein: CASRGRPSYEQYV. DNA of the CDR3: TGTGCCAGTCGGGGAAGGCCCTCCTACGAGCAGTACGTC.

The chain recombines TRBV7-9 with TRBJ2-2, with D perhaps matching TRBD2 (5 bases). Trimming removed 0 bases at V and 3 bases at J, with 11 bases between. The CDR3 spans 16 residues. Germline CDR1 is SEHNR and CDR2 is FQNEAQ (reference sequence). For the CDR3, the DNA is TGTGCCAGCAGCTTAGCGGGAGTTGGGTACACCGGGGAGCTGTTTTTT. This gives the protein CASSLAGVGYTGELFF.

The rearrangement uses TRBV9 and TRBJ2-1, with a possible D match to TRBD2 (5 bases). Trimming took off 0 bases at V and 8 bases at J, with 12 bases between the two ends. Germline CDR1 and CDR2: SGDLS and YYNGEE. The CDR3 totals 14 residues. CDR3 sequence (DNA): TGTGCCAGCAGCGTAGGCCTCTTGGGAGATGAGCAGTTCTTC. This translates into CASSVGLLGDEQFF.

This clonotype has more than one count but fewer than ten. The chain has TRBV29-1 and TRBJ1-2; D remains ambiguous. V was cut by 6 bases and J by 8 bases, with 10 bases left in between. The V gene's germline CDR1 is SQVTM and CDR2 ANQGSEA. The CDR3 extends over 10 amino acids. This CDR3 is CSVTDGGYTF. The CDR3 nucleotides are TGCAGCGTAACAGACGGAGGCTACACCTTC.

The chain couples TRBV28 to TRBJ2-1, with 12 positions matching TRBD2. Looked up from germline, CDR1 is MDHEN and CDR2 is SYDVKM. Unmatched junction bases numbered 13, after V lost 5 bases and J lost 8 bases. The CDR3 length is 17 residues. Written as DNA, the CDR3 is TGTGCCAGCAGTGGTCGACTAGCGGGGGACCCTAAGGATGAGCAGTTCTTC. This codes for CASSGRLAGDPKDEQFF.

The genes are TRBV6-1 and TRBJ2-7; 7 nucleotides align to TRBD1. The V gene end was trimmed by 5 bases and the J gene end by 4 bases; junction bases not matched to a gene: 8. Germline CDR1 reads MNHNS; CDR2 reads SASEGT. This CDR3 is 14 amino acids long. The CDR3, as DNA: TGTGCCAGCAGTCCCGGGACAGCTTATTACGAGCAGTACTTC. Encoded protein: CASSPGTAYYEQYF.

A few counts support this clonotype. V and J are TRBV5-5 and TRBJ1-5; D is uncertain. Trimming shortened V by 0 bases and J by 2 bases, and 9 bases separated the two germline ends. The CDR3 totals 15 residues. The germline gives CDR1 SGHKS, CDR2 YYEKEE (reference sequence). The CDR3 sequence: CASSLAPSGNQPQHF. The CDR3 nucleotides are TGTGCCAGCAGCTTGGCCCCGTCAGGCAATCAGCCCCAGCATTTT.

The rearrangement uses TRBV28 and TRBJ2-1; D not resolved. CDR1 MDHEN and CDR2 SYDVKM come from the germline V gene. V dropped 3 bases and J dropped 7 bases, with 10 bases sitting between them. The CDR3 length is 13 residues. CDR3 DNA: TGTGCCAGCAGTTTTGCAGGAGAGAATGAGCAGTTCTTC. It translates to CASSFAGENEQFF.

For the CDR3, the DNA is TGTGCCAGCAGCCCCCGGACAGAATCCTACGAGCAGTACTTC. Protein product: CASSPRTESYEQYF. This chain connects TRBV6-6 to TRBJ2-7; D may be TRBD1 (6 bases). The CDR3 extends over 14 amino acids. V dropped 6 bases and J dropped 1 base, with 13 bases sitting between them. The germline CDR1 and CDR2 sequences are MNHNY and SVGAGI (reference sequence).

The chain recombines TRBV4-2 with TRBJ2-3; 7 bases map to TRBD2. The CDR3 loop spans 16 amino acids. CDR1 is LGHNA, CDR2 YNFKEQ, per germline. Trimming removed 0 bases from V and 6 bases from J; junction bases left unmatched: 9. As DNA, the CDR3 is TGTGCCAGCAGCCAAGAAAACGGGGGGTCCGGTGATACGCAGTATTTT. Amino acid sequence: CASSQENGGSGDTQYF.

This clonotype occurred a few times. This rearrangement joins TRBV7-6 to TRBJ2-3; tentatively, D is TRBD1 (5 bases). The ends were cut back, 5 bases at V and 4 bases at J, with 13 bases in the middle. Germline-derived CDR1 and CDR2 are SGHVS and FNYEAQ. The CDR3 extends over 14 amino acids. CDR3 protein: CASSPDSPSDTQYF. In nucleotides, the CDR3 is TGTGCCAGCAGCCCAGACAGCCCGTCAGATACGCAGTATTTT.

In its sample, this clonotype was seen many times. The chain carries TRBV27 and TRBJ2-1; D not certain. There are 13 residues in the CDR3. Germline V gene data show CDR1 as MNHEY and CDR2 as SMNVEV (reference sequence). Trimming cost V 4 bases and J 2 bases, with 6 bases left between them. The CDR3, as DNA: TGTGCCAGCAGTTCCCTTCCCTACAATGAGCAGTTCTTC. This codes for CASSSLPYNEQFF.

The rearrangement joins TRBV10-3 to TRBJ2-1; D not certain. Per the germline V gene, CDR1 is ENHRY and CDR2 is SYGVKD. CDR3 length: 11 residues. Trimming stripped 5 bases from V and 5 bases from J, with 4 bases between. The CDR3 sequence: CAISQDNEQFF. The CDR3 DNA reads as TGTGCCATCAGTCAAGACAATGAGCAGTTCTTC.

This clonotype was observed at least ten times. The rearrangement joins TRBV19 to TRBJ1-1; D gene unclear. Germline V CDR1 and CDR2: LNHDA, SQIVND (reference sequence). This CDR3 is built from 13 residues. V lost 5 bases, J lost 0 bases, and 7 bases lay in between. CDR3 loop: CASSAGLNTEAFF. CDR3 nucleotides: TGTGCCAGTAGTGCGGGCTTGAACACTGAAGCTTTCTTT.

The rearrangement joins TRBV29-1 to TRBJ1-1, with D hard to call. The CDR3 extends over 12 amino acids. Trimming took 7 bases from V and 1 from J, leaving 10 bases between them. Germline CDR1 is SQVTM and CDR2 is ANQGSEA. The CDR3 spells CSALRQNTEAFF. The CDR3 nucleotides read TGCAGCGCGCTCCGCCAGAACACTGAAGCTTTCTTT.

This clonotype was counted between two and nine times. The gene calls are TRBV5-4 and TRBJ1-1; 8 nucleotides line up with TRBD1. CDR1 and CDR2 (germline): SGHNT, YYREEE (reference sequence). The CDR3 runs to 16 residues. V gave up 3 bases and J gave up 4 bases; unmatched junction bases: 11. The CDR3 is CASSSDPGTGFTEAFF. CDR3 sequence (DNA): TGTGCCAGCAGCTCCGACCCCGGGACAGGTTTCACTGAAGCTTTCTTT.

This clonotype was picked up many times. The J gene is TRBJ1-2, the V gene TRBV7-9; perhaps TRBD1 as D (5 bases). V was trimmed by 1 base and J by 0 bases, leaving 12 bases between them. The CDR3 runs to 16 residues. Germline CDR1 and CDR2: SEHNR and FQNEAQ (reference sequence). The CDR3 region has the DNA TGTGCCAGCAGCTTAGTGATTACGACAGCTAACTATGGCTACACCTTC. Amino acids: CASSLVITTANYGYTF.

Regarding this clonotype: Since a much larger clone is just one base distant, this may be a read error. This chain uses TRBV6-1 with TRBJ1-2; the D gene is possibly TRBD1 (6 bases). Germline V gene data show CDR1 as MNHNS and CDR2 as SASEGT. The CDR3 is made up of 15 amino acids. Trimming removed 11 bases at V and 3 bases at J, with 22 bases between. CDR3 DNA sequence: TGTGCCGGCACTGCCGTTGGGGGGCAGGACTATGGCTACACCTTC. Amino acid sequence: CAGTAVGGQDYGYTF.

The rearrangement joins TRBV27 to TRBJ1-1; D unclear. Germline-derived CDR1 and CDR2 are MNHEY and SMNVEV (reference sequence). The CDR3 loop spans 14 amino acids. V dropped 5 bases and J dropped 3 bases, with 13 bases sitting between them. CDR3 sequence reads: CASSLHYRDTEAFF. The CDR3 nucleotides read TGTGCCAGCAGTCTCCATTACAGAGACACTGAAGCTTTCTTT.